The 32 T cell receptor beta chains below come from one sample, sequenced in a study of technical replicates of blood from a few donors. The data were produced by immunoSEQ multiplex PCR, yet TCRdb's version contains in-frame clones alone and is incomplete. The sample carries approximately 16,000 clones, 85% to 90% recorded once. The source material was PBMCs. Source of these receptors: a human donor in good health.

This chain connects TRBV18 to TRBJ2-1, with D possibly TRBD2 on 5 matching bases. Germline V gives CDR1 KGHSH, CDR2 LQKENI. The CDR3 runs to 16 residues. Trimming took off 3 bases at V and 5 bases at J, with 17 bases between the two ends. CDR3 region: CASSPKSGSGNNEQFF. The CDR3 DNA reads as TGTGCCAGCTCACCTAAGAGCGGCTCGGGTAACAATGAGCAGTTCTTC.

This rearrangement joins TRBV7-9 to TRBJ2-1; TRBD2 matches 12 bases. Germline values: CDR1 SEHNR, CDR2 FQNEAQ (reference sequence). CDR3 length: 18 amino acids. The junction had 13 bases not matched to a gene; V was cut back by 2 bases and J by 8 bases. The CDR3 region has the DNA TGTGCCAGCAGCTTAAGTCTAGCGGGAGGGCCTTGGGCGGATGAGCAGTTCTTC. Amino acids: CASSLSLAGGPWADEQFF. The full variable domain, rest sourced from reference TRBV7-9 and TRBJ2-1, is DTGVSQNPRHKITKRGQNVTFRCDPISEHNRLYWYRQTLGQGPEFLTYFQNEAQLEKSRLLSDRFSAERPKGSFSTLEIQRTEQGDSAMYLCASSLSLAGGPWADEQFFGPGTRLTVL.

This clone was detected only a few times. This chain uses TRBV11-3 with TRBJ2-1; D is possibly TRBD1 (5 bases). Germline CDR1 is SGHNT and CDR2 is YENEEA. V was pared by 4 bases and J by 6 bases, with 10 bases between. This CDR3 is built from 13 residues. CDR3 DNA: TGTGCCAGCAGCTCGACAGTGCTCAATGAGCAGTTCTTC. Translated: CASSSTVLNEQFF.

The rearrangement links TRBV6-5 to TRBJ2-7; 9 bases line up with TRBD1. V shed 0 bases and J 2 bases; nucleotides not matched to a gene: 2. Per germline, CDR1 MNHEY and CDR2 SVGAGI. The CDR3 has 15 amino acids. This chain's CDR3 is CASSYSGQGTYEQYF. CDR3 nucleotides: TGTGCCAGCAGTTACTCGGGACAGGGAACCTACGAGCAGTACTTC.

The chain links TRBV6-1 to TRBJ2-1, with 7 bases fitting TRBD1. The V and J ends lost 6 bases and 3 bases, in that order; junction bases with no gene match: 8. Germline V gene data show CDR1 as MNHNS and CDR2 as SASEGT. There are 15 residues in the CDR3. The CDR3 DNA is TGTGCCAGCAGCCTACAGGGGTCCCTCTACAATGAGCAGTTCTTC. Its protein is CASSLQGSLYNEQFF.

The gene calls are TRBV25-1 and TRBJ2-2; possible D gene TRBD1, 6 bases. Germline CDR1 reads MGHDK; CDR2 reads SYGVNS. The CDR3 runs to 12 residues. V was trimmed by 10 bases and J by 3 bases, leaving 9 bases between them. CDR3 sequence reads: CAMTGDTGELFF. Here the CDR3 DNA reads TGTGCCATGACAGGAGACACCGGGGAGCTGTTTTTT.

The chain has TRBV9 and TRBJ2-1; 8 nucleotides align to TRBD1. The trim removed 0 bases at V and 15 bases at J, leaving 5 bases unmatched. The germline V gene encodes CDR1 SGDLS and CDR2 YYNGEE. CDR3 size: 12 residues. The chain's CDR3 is CASSVVTGGLFF. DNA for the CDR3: TGTGCCAGCAGCGTAGTTACAGGGGGACTGTTCTTC.

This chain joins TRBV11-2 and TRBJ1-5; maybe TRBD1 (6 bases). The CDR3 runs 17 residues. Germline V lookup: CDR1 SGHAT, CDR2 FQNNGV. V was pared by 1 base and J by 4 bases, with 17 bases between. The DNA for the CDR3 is TGTGCCAGCAGCTTAGGAGATGGAAACAGGGAAAATCAGCCCCAGCATTTT. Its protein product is CASSLGDGNRENQPQHF.

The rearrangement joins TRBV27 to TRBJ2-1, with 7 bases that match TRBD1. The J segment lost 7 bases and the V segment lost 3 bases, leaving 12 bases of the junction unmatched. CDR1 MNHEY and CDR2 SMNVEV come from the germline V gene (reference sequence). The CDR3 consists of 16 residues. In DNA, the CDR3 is TGTGCCAGCAGTTTGGCTGTAGGGGGCAGATGGAATGAGCAGTTCTTC. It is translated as CASSLAVGGRWNEQFF.

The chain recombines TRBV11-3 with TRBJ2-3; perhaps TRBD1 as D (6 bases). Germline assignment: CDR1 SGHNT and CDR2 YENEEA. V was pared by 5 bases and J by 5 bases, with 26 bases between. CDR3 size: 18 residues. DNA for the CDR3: TGTGCCAGCAGCCGTACTTCGGACTGGGACAAAAGGGGAGATACGCAGTATTTT. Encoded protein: CASSRTSDWDKRGDTQYF. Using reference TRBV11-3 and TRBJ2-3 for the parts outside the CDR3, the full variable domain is EAGVVQSPRYKIIEKKQPVAFWCNPISGHNTLYWYLQNLGQGPELLIRYENEEAVDDSQLPKDRFSAERLKGVDSTLKIQPAELGDSAVYLCASSRTSDWDKRGDTQYFGPGTRLTVL.

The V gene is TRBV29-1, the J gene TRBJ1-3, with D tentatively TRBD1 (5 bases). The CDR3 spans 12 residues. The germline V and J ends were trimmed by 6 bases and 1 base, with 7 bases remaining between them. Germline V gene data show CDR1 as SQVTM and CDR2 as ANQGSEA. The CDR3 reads CSVRASGNTIYF. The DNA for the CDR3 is TGCAGCGTCAGGGCTTCTGGAAACACCATATATTTT. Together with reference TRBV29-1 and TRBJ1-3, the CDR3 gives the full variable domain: SAVISQKPSRDICQRGTSLTIQCQVDSQVTMMFWYRQQPGQSLTLIATANQGSEATYESGFVIDKFPISRPNLTFSTLTVSNMSPEDSSIYLCSVRASGNTIYFGEGSWLTVV.

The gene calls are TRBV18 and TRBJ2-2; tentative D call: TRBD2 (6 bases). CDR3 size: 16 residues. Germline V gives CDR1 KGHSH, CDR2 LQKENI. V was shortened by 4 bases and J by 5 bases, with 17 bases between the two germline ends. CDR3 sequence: CASSREFGSGTGELFF. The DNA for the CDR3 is TGTGCCAGCTCACGAGAGTTCGGGAGTGGGACCGGGGAGCTGTTTTTT.

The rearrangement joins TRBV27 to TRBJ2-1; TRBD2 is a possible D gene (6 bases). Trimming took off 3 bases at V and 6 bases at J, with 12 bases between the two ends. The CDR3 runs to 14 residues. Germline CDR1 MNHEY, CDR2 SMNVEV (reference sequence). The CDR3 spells CASSLKRERNEQFF. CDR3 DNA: TGTGCCAGCAGTTTGAAACGGGAGCGCAATGAGCAGTTCTTC.

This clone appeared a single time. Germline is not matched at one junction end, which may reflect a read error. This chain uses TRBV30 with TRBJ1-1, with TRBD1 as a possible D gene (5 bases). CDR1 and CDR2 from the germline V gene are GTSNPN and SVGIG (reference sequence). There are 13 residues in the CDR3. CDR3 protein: CAWSVGGGPHVIF. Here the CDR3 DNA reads TGTGCCTGGAGTGTGGGGGGGGGACCCCACGTCATATTT.

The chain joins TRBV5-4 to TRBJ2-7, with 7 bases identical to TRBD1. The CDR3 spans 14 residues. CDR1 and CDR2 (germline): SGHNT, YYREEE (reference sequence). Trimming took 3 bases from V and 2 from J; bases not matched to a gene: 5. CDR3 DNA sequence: TGTGCCAGCAGCTCCGGACAGGACCCCTACGAGCAGTACTTC. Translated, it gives CASSSGQDPYEQYF.

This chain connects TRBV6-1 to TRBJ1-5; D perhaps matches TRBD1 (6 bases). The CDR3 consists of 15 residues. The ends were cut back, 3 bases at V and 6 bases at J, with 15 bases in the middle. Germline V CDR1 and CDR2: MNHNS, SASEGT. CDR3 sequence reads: CASSDQQGSVQPQHF. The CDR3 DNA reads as TGTGCCAGCAGTGACCAACAGGGATCGGTTCAGCCCCAGCATTTT.

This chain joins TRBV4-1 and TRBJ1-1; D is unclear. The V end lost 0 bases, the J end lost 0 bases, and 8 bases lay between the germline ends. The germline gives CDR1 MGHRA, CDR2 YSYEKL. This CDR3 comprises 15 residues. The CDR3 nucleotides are TGCGCCAGCAGCCAAGATCTGAGTATGAACACTGAAGCTTTCTTT. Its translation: CASSQDLSMNTEAFF.

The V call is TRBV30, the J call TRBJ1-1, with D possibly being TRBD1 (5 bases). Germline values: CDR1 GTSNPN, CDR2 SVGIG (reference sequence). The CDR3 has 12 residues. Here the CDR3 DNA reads TGTGCTATAAATCAGGGTGACACTGAAGCTTTCTTT. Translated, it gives CAINQGDTEAFF.

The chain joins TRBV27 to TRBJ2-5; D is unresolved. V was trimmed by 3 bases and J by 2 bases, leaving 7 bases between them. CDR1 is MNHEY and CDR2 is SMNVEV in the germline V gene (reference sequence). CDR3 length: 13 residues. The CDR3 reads CASSFTPQETQYF. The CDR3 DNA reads TGTGCCAGCAGTTTCACACCTCAAGAGACCCAGTACTTC.

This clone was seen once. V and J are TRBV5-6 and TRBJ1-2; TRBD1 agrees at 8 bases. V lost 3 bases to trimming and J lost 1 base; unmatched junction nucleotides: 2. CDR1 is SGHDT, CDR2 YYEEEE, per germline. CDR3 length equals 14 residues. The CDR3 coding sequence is TGTGCCAGCAGCTGGACAGGGATTAACTATGGCTACACCTTC. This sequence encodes CASSWTGINYGYTF.

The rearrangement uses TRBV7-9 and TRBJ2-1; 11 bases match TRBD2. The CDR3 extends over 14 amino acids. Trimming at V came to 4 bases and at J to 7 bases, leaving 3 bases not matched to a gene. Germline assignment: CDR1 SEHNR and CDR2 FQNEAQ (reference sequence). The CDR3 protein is CASSSGLAANEQFF. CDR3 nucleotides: TGTGCCAGCAGCTCGGGACTAGCGGCTAATGAGCAGTTCTTC.

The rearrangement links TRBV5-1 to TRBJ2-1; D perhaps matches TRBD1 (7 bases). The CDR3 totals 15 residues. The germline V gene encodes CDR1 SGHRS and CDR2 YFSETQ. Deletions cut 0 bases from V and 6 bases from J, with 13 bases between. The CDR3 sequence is CASSLGQGGSNEQFF. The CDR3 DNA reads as TGCGCCAGCAGCTTGGGTCAGGGGGGAAGCAATGAGCAGTTCTTC.

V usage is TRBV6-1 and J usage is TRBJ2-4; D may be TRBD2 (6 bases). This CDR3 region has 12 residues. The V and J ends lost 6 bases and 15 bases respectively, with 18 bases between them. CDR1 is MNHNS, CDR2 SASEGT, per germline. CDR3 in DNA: TGTGCCAGCAGCAGGAATGGGGAGGCGGTGTACTTC. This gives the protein CASSRNGEAVYF.

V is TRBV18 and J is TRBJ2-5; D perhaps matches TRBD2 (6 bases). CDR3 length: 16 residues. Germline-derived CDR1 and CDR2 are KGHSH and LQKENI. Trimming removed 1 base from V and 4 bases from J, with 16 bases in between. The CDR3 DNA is TGTGCCAGCTCACCACGGACGTCCGGGGGAGGAGAGACCCAGTACTTC. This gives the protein CASSPRTSGGGETQYF.

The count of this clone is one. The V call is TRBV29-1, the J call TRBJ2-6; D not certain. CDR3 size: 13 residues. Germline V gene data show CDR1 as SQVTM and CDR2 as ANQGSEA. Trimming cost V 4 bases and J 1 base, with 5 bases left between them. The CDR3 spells CSVAESGANVLTF. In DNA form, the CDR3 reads TGCAGCGTTGCGGAGTCTGGGGCCAACGTCCTGACTTTC.

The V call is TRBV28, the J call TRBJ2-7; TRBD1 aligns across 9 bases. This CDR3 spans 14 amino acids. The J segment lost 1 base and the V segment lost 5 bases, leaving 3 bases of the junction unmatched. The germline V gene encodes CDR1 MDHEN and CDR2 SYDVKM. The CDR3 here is CASSPGQGSYEQYF. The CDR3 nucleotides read TGTGCCAGCAGTCCGGGACAGGGATCCTACGAGCAGTACTTC.

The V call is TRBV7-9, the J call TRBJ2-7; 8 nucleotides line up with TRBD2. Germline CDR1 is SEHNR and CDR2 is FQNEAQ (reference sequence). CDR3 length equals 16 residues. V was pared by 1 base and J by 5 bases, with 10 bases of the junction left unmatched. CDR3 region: CASSLVLASGYHEQYF. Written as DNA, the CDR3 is TGTGCCAGCAGCTTAGTGTTGGCTAGCGGGTACCACGAGCAGTACTTC.

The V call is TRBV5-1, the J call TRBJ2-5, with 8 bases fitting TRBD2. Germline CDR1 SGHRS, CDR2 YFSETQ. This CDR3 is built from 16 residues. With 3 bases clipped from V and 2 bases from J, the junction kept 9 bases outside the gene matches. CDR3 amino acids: CASSWGLVSGQETQYF. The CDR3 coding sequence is TGCGCCAGCAGCTGGGGACTAGTCTCGGGACAAGAGACCCAGTACTTC.

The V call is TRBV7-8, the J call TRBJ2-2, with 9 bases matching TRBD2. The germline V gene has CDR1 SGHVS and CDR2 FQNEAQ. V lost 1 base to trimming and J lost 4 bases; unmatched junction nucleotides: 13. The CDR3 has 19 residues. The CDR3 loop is CASSLVRVREGLSTGELFF. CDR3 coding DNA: TGTGCCAGCAGCTTAGTCCGTGTGCGGGAGGGCCTGAGCACCGGGGAGCTGTTTTTT.

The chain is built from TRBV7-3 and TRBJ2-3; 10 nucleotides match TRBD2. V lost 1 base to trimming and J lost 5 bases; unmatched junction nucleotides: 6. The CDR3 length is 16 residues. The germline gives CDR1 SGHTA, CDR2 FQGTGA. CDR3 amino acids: CASSLRAGGPIDTQYF. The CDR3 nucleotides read TGTGCCAGCAGCTTAAGAGCGGGAGGGCCAATAGATACGCAGTATTTT.

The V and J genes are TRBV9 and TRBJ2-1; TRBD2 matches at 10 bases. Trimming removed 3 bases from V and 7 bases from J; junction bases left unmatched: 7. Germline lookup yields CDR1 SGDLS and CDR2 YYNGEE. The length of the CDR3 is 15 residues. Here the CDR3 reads CASSAPSGSVNEQFF. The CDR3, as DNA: TGTGCCAGCAGCGCCCCTAGCGGGAGCGTTAATGAGCAGTTCTTC. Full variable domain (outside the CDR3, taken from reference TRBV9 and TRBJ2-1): DSGVTQTPKHLITATGQRVTLRCSPRSGDLSVYWYQQSLDQGLQFLIQYYNGEERAKGNILERFSAQQFPDLHSELNLSSLELGDSALYFCASSAPSGSVNEQFFGPGTRLTVL.

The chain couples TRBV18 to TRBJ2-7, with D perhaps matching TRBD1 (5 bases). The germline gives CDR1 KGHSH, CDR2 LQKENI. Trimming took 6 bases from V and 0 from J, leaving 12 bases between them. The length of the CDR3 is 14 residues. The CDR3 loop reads CASSETANSYEQYF. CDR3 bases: TGTGCCAGCTCCGAGACAGCCAACTCCTACGAGCAGTACTTC.